The 15 T cell receptor beta chains reported below all come from one sample, sequenced in a study of T cell repertoires in aging, cancer and after chemotherapy. TRB rearrangements spanning V, D and J were amplified using mixed TRB-A/B primers. TCRdb re-derived calls from the multiplex PCR reads in MiXCR, one entry per CDR3 protein. The table has about 10,000 distinct CDR3 sequences, 20% to 25% seen once. Peripheral blood genomic DNA, not sorted cells or RNA, was the template. The sample consisted of blood. These receptors all stem from a human donor in good health.

By share, this clonotype counts as medium-sized. This chain connects TRBV19 to TRBJ2-6; TRBD1 matches 9 bases. Germline V gene lookup returns CDR1 LNHDA and CDR2 SQIVND (reference sequence). V gave up 3 bases and J gave up 3 bases; unmatched junction bases: 3. CDR3 size: 16 residues. CDR3 DNA: TGTGCCAGTAGTATGGGACAGGGATTTGGGGCCAACGTCCTGACTTTC. This gives the protein CASSMGQGFGANVLTF.

This clonotype was counted between two and nine times. V usage is TRBV5-1 and J usage is TRBJ2-5; 9 nucleotides line up with TRBD2. Trimming took 4 bases from V and 5 from J; bases not matched to a gene: 9. Per germline, CDR1 SGHRS and CDR2 YFSETQ. This CDR3 has 15 amino acids. DNA of the CDR3: TGCGCCAGCAGCCCATTAGCGGGAGAGGGGGAGACCCAGTACTTC. Translating gives CASSPLAGEGETQYF.

The chain is built from TRBV6-1 and TRBJ2-3, with D perhaps being TRBD1 or TRBD2 (5 bases each). CDR1 is MNHNS and CDR2 is SASEGT in the germline V gene. The CDR3 has 13 residues. Trimming left V 5 bases short and J 4 bases short, with 10 bases between. CDR3 sequence (DNA): TGTGCCAGCAGTTATAGGGACCCAGATACGCAGTATTTT. Amino acids: CASSYRDPDTQYF.

The genes are TRBV6-5 and TRBJ1-2; 7 nucleotides align to TRBD1. With V trimmed by 10 bases and J by 2 bases, 19 bases remained unmatched. The CDR3 sequence is 17 residues long. In germline, CDR1 is MNHEY, CDR2 SVGAGI. The DNA for the CDR3 is TGTGCCACCAAACTACGCCTCTTAGACAGGGTGAACTATGGCTACACCTTC. Protein sequence: CATKLRLLDRVNYGYTF.

This clonotype has more than one count but fewer than ten. The J gene is TRBJ2-2, the V gene TRBV6-2 or TRBV6-3; D unclear. The CDR3 sequence is 15 residues long. The V end lost 2 bases, the J end lost 5 bases, and 12 bases lay between the germline ends. Germline-derived CDR1 and CDR2 are MNHEY and SVGEGT. The CDR3 coding sequence is TGTGCCAGCAGTTACGACCAGGAAGGAACCGGGGAGCTGTTTTTT. This translates into CASSYDQEGTGELFF.

This clonotype counts as medium-sized. The rearrangement links TRBV19 to TRBJ2-7, with D unclear. Looked up from germline, CDR1 is LNHDA and CDR2 is SQIVND (reference sequence). This CDR3 region has 12 residues. Between the trimmed V and J ends, which lost 1 base and 3 bases, there was a span of 4 bases. The DNA for the CDR3 is TGTGCCAGTAGTATAGGAGGCTACGAGCAGTACTTC. It encodes CASSIGGYEQYF.

This clonotype has just a few counts. The V call is TRBV7-9, the J call TRBJ2-7; either TRBD1 or TRBD2 may supply D (5 bases each). V was clipped by 5 bases and J by 5 bases, with 13 bases between them. The CDR3 runs 13 residues. CDR1 and CDR2 (germline): SEHNR, FQNEAQ (reference sequence). This chain's CDR3 is CASSPGREHEQYF. In DNA form, the CDR3 reads TGTGCCAGCAGCCCAGGCAGGGAGCACGAGCAGTACTTC.

This clonotype was counted between two and nine times. The rearrangement joins TRBV27 to TRBJ2-5; 7 positions agree with TRBD1. With 3 bases clipped from V and 4 bases from J, the junction kept 5 bases outside the gene matches. Germline lookup yields CDR1 MNHEY and CDR2 SMNVEV (reference sequence). The length of the CDR3 is 14 residues. This CDR3 reads CASSFQGDTETQYF. DNA for the CDR3: TGTGCCAGCAGTTTCCAGGGGGACACAGAGACCCAGTACTTC.

This clonotype is medium-sized by share. The chain combines TRBV15 with TRBJ1-2, with no clear D. V was clipped by 1 base and J by 1 base, with 13 bases between them. This CDR3 has 16 residues. From germline, CDR1 is LNHNV and CDR2 YYDKDF (reference sequence). The CDR3 region has the DNA TGTGCCACCAGCAGAGTGAACCCGGGGAGTAACTATGGCTACACCTTC. Protein sequence: CATSRVNPGSNYGYTF.

In this sample, this clonotype is medium-sized. This rearrangement joins TRBV7-3 to TRBJ2-7, with D possibly being TRBD2 (6 bases). Germline CDR1 reads SGHTA; CDR2 reads FQGTGA. The CDR3 is 13 residues long. Trimming cost V 4 bases and J 12 bases, with 19 bases left between them. CDR3 coding DNA: TGTGCCAGCAGCTCCGTACCCGGGAGTTTGCTGTACTTC. Protein product: CASSSVPGSLLYF.

As concerns this clonotype: One end of the junction varies from germline; a read error may be responsible. J is TRBJ2-7 and V is TRBV11-2; 8 bases match TRBD1. The CDR3 is made up of 13 amino acids. Per germline, CDR1 SGHAT and CDR2 FQNNGV. CDR3 protein: CASSVDRGSEQYF. The CDR3 DNA follows: TGTGCCAGCAGCGTAGACAGGGGAAGCGAGCAGTACTTC.

This clonotype was picked up a small number of times. This chain connects TRBV5-6 to TRBJ2-3; no definite D call. Trimming removed 5 bases at V and 4 bases at J, with 8 bases between. CDR3 length: 12 residues. The V gene's germline CDR1 is SGHDT and CDR2 YYEEEE. The CDR3 nucleotides read TGTGCCAGCAGACCGGGCGCAGATACGCAGTATTTT. This encodes CASRPGADTQYF.

This clonotype was recorded a few times. DNA of the CDR3: TGTGCCAGCACCTTGGACAGACCAGAGACCCAGTACTTC. Translating it yields CASTLDRPETQYF. The chain recombines TRBV7-9 with TRBJ2-5; D perhaps matches TRBD1 (6 bases). This CDR3 is 13 amino acids long. Germline values: CDR1 SEHNR, CDR2 FQNEAQ (reference sequence). Trimming left V 7 bases short and J 4 bases short, with 13 bases between. Drawing the rest from reference TRBV7-9 and TRBJ2-5, the complete variable domain is DTGVSQNPRHKITKRGQNVTFRCDPISEHNRLYWYRQTLGQGPEFLTYFQNEAQLEKSRLLSDRFSAERPKGSFSTLEIQRTEQGDSAMYLCASTLDRPETQYFGPGTRLLVL.

Comment on this clonotype: With a much larger clone just one base away, this may be a read error. J is TRBJ1-5 and V is TRBV19; D not certain. CDR3 length: 16 amino acids. Germline V gene lookup returns CDR1 LNHDA and CDR2 SQIVND (reference sequence). The CDR3 here is CASSIEDAYSNQLQHF. The CDR3 nucleotides are TGTGCCAGTAGTATTGAGGACGCATATAGCAATCAGCTCCAGCATTTT.

This clonotype ranks as medium-sized (0.01 to 0.1%). J is TRBJ2-1 and V is TRBV19; 15 bases fit TRBD2. Germline CDR1 reads LNHDA; CDR2 reads SQIVND (reference sequence). CDR3 length equals 15 residues. With V trimmed by 5 bases and J by 9 bases, 5 bases remained unmatched. CDR3 sequence reads: CASSPGLAGGTEQFF. In DNA, the CDR3 is TGTGCCAGTAGTCCGGGACTAGCGGGAGGTACTGAGCAGTTCTTC. Based on the CDR3 plus reference TRBV19 and TRBJ2-1, the full variable domain is DGGITQSPKYLFRKEGQNVTLSCEQNLNHDAMYWYRQDPGQGLRLIYYSQIVNDFQKGDIAEGYSVSREKKESFPLTVTSAQKNPTAFYLCASSPGLAGGTEQFFGPGTRLTVL.